A selection of T cell receptor beta chains follows, all from one sample in a study of T cells after yellow fever vaccination. Using its own MiXCR run on the 5' RACE reads, TCRdb lists one record per CDR3 protein. There are hundreds of thousands of distinct CDR3 sequences in the sample; just over 20% occur only once, and roughly a sixth lies in the top ten. Sequenced material: PBMCs, taken about 21 days after the first yellow fever vaccination. The receptors come from a man aged 18 to 30 who received the YFV17D yellow fever vaccine. Both conserved end residues are trimmed from each CDR3. The order of the fields is J gene, V gene, CDR3 protein.

TRBJ2-1,TRBV7-2,ASSLAVANYNEQF
TRBJ1-1,TRBV5-1,ASSPTGEETEAF
TRBJ2-7,TRBV19,ATNSGQAYEQY
TRBJ1-1,TRBV20-1,SARGRGEGNTEAF
TRBJ2-1,TRBV29-1,SVAGQVVYNEQF
TRBJ1-4,TRBV20-1,SIAAGPNEKLF
TRBJ2-1,TRBV20-1,SARRAGGVYNEQF
TRBJ1-6,TRBV10-1,ASSAGIGTPLH
TRBJ1-1,TRBV5-1,ASSLDGGGEAF
TRBJ1-4,TRBV29-1,SVEEGAAGEKLF
TRBJ2-5,TRBV7-2,ASSFRRPVETQY
TRBJ2-1,TRBV6-2/TRBV6-3,ASSRGPTTYNEQF
TRBJ2-1,TRBV28,ASTFSADNEQF
TRBJ2-1,TRBV2,ASSQGERQF
TRBJ2-1,TRBV4-3,ASSQGDFGPTGNEQF
TRBJ2-2,TRBV12-3/TRBV12-4,ASSFRGRYTGELF
TRBJ2-1,TRBV29-1,SVDSLGNEQF
TRBJ1-1,TRBV11-2,ASSWGSDKTTDRENTEAF
TRBJ2-5,TRBV4-2,ASSQAPGTETQY
TRBJ2-4,TRBV4-2,ASSQERLAGIQY
TRBJ2-3,TRBV6-2/TRBV6-3,ASRSHRARTDTQY
TRBJ2-3,TRBV7-2,ASSFPRQGLPDTQY
TRBJ1-1,TRBV20-1,SARSNSWWENTEAF
TRBJ1-1,TRBV19,ASRDGGAFEAF
TRBJ2-1,TRBV6-4,ASSDRGGPQF
TRBJ2-5,TRBV7-3,ASSLREGETQY
TRBJ1-1,TRBV12-3/TRBV12-4,ASSSLPGQGFEAF
TRBJ1-6,TRBV7-9,ASSSRGGQYSPLH
TRBJ2-2,TRBV12-5,ASGLGGAVGELF
TRBJ2-5,TRBV5-1,ASSIGLAGGRETQY
TRBJ2-3,TRBV7-9,ASNNWDSTQY
TRBJ2-1,TRBV9,ASSAGGAGYNEQF
TRBJ1-6,TRBV12-3/TRBV12-4,ASRPQGTSYNSPLH
TRBJ2-1,TRBV27,ASRLAANNEQF
TRBJ2-1,TRBV4-3,ASSQDGEVDYNEQF
TRBJ2-3,TRBV4-3,ASSQDWGLAGGRDTQY
TRBJ2-5,TRBV5-1,ASSLQGADQETQY
TRBJ1-3,TRBV3-1,ASSQGVSPGNTIY
TRBJ2-1,TRBV7-2,ASSLDPAYNEQF
TRBJ2-7,TRBV5-6,ASSFRQVTYEQY
TRBJ2-1,TRBV5-1,ASSITGTLLRGSYNEQF
TRBJ2-5,TRBV29-1,SVSGETQY
TRBJ2-2,TRBV4-2,ASCTSVVGELF
TRBJ1-1,TRBV7-3,ASSPFKDTEAF
TRBJ2-1,TRBV4-3,ASSQALAGNEQF
TRBJ2-5,TRBV28,ASSFGWARPETQY
TRBJ2-3,TRBV7-2,ASSTGTARDTQY
TRBJ2-7,TRBV7-2,ASSLARGSVGLYEQY
TRBJ2-7,TRBV4-3,ASSQVRGTGNEQY
TRBJ2-7,TRBV4-1,ASSHLGTSSYEQY
TRBJ2-2,TRBV6-2/TRBV6-3,ASSGYLQGLSGELF